These T cell receptor beta chains were read from a single sample in a study of shared clonotypes between healthy human individuals. The repertoire was sequenced with immunoSEQ multiplex PCR; TCRdb's copy has only in-frame clones and lacks some. The table lists about 2.4 million clones, over 85% of them singletons. The specimen was naive CD4+ T cells sorted from blood. These receptors came from a man aged 18 to 30 in good health. Each CDR3 is given with its conserved first and last residue. Fields, in order: clone size, D gene, V gene, J gene, CDR3 protein, CDR3 DNA. The D gene is left open where the match is weak. Only part of the rows carry a size: once, few, many, or a class if the clone is expanded.

abundance: NA; d_gene: NA; v_gene: TRBV7-6; j_gene: TRBJ2-5; CDR3aa: CASSRDTIGETQYF; CDR3nt: TGTGCCAGCAGCCGGGACACAATAGGGGAGACCCAGTACTTC
abundance: NA; d_gene: NA; v_gene: TRBV7-5; j_gene: TRBJ2-1; CDR3aa: CALNLVPSGRTNEQFF; CDR3nt: TGTGCCCTAAACTTAGTCCCTAGCGGGAGAACGAATGAGCAGTTCTTC
abundance: NA; d_gene: TRBD1; v_gene: TRBV6-6; j_gene: TRBJ1-5; CDR3aa: CASRGGTGGNQPQHF; CDR3nt: TGTGCCAGCAGGGGCGGGACAGGGGGCAATCAGCCCCAGCATTTT
abundance: few; d_gene: TRBD1; v_gene: TRBV7-9; j_gene: TRBJ1-1; CDR3aa: CASSRTGVGTEAFF; CDR3nt: TGTGCCAGCAGCAGGACAGGGGTGGGAACTGAAGCTTTCTTT
abundance: NA; d_gene: NA; v_gene: TRBV29-1; j_gene: TRBJ2-5; CDR3aa: CSVETGRLLVGETQYF; CDR3nt: TGCAGCGTTGAGACAGGGAGGCTGTTAGTAGGGGAGACCCAGTACTTC
abundance: once; d_gene: TRBD1; v_gene: TRBV5-6; j_gene: TRBJ2-5; CDR3aa: CASSPWTGLETQYF; CDR3nt: TGTGCCAGCAGCCCTTGGACAGGGCTAGAGACCCAGTACTTC
abundance: NA; d_gene: TRBD2; v_gene: TRBV5-1; j_gene: TRBJ2-1; CDR3aa: CASSLRGGGQPYNEQFF; CDR3nt: TGCGCCAGCAGCTTGAGAGGCGGGGGGCAGCCCTACAATGAGCAGTTCTTC
abundance: NA; d_gene: TRBD2; v_gene: TRBV19; j_gene: TRBJ2-2; CDR3aa: CASSLGLAGGSNTGELFF; CDR3nt: TGTGCCAGTAGTTTGGGACTAGCGGGGGGCTCGAACACCGGGGAGCTGTTTTTT
abundance: NA; d_gene: TRBD2; v_gene: TRBV6-4; j_gene: TRBJ2-3; CDR3aa: CASSDSFGRSQGYAVF; CDR3nt: TGTGCCAGCAGTGACTCATTCGGGAGGTCCCAAGGATACGCAGTATTT
abundance: once; d_gene: TRBD1; v_gene: TRBV2; j_gene: TRBJ2-1; CDR3aa: CASSDVRGLGTYSYNEQFF; CDR3nt: TGTGCCAGCAGTGATGTCAGGGGGCTGGGGACCTATTCCTACAATGAGCAGTTCTTC
abundance: NA; d_gene: TRBD1; v_gene: TRBV5-1; j_gene: TRBJ2-2; CDR3aa: CASSLGQGFDTGELFF; CDR3nt: TGCGCCAGCAGCTTGGGACAGGGATTCGACACCGGGGAGCTGTTTTTT
abundance: NA; d_gene: NA; v_gene: TRBV2; j_gene: TRBJ1-6; CDR3aa: CASRDSNSYNSPLHF; CDR3nt: TGTGCCAGCAGGGACTCCAACTCCTATAATTCACCCCTCCACTTT
abundance: few; d_gene: NA; v_gene: TRBV7-9; j_gene: TRBJ1-5; CDR3aa: CASSPSNQPQHF; CDR3nt: TGTGCCAGCAGCCCTAGCAATCAGCCCCAGCATTTT
abundance: NA; d_gene: NA; v_gene: TRBV7-2; j_gene: TRBJ1-5; CDR3aa: CASSLDPNQPQHF; CDR3nt: TGTGCCAGCAGCTTAGACCCGAATCAGCCCCAGCATTTT
abundance: NA; d_gene: NA; v_gene: TRBV7-9; j_gene: TRBJ2-5; CDR3aa: CASSLTGAEIQETQYF; CDR3nt: TGTGCCAGCAGCTTAACAGGAGCTGAAATTCAAGAGACCCAGTACTTC
abundance: NA; d_gene: NA; v_gene: TRBV25-1; j_gene: TRBJ1-1; CDR3aa: CASSESKLNTEAFF; CDR3nt: TGTGCCAGCAGTGAATCCAAACTGAACACTGAAGCTTTCTTT
abundance: NA; d_gene: NA; v_gene: TRBV25-1; j_gene: TRBJ1-5; CDR3aa: CASGTHGSNQPQHF; CDR3nt: TGTGCCAGCGGAACACACGGTAGCAATCAGCCCCAGCATTTT
abundance: NA; d_gene: TRBD1; v_gene: TRBV19; j_gene: TRBJ1-6; CDR3aa: CASSMVDRDNSPLHF; CDR3nt: TGTGCCAGTAGTATGGTGGACAGGGATAATTCACCCCTCCACTTT
abundance: NA; d_gene: NA; v_gene: TRBV7-2; j_gene: TRBJ1-2; CDR3aa: CASSLESRVYGYTF; CDR3nt: TGTGCCAGCAGCTTAGAGTCCCGGGTCTATGGCTACACCTTC
abundance: NA; d_gene: NA; v_gene: TRBV29-1; j_gene: TRBJ1-1; CDR3aa: CGVVGMNTEAFF; CDR3nt: TGCGGCGTTGTGGGGATGAACACTGAAGCTTTCTTT
abundance: NA; d_gene: NA; v_gene: TRBV6-6; j_gene: TRBJ2-3; CDR3aa: CASSYSGDTQYF; CDR3nt: TGTGCCAGCAGTTACTCAGGAGATACGCAGTATTTT
abundance: NA; d_gene: TRBD2; v_gene: TRBV9; j_gene: TRBJ2-3; CDR3aa: CASSGTSGRTVDTQYF; CDR3nt: TGTGCCAGCAGCGGGACTAGCGGGAGGACGGTAGATACGCAGTATTTT
abundance: NA; d_gene: NA; v_gene: TRBV19; j_gene: TRBJ1-4; CDR3aa: CASSIRTDSNEKLFF; CDR3nt: TGTGCCAGTAGTATAAGGACAGATTCTAATGAAAAACTGTTTTTT
abundance: NA; d_gene: TRBD1; v_gene: TRBV4-1; j_gene: TRBJ1-6; CDR3aa: CASSQVEGAIGSPLHF; CDR3nt: TGCGCCAGCAGCCAAGTAGAGGGGGCCATTGGTTCACCCCTCCACTTT
abundance: NA; d_gene: TRBD1; v_gene: TRBV28; j_gene: TRBJ1-2; CDR3aa: CASSSGQGPLTIHGYTF; CDR3nt: TGTGCCAGCAGTTCCGGACAGGGGCCGTTAACTATCCATGGCTACACCTTC
abundance: NA; d_gene: NA; v_gene: TRBV25-1; j_gene: TRBJ1-6; CDR3aa: CASSESWGGGNSPLHF; CDR3nt: TGTGCCAGCAGTGAATCATGGGGAGGTGGTAATTCACCCCTCCACTTT
abundance: NA; d_gene: TRBD2; v_gene: TRBV5-1; j_gene: TRBJ2-1; CDR3aa: CASSLALRDYLSSYNEQFF; CDR3nt: TGCGCCAGCAGCCTGGCGCTCCGGGACTACCTTAGCTCCTACAATGAGCAGTTCTTC
abundance: NA; d_gene: NA; v_gene: TRBV19; j_gene: TRBJ2-7; CDR3aa: CASSTTGSGEQYF; CDR3nt: TGTGCCAGTAGTACTACAGGGTCGGGAGAGCAGTACTTC
abundance: NA; d_gene: NA; v_gene: TRBV7-9; j_gene: TRBJ1-5; CDR3aa: CASSLQGGPQHF; CDR3nt: TGTGCCAGCAGCTTACAGGGCGGGCCCCAGCATTTT
abundance: NA; d_gene: NA; v_gene: TRBV7-6; j_gene: TRBJ2-7; CDR3aa: CASSLGDGYGEQYF; CDR3nt: TGTGCCAGCAGCTTAGGTGATGGGTACGGTGAGCAGTACTTC
abundance: NA; d_gene: TRBD1; v_gene: TRBV30; j_gene: TRBJ2-1; CDR3aa: CAWRETGVTAGEQFF; CDR3nt: TGTGCCTGGCGAGAGACAGGGGTAACCGCAGGGGAGCAGTTCTTC
abundance: once; d_gene: NA; v_gene: TRBV20-1; j_gene: TRBJ2-1; CDR3aa: CSARSDEQFF; CDR3nt: TGCAGTGCTAGGAGCGATGAGCAGTTCTTC
abundance: NA; d_gene: TRBD2; v_gene: TRBV5-4; j_gene: TRBJ2-2; CDR3aa: CASSRARGETGELFF; CDR3nt: TGTGCCAGCAGCCGAGCGCGGGGGGAAACCGGGGAGCTGTTTTTT
abundance: NA; d_gene: NA; v_gene: TRBV19; j_gene: TRBJ1-5; CDR3aa: CASKMTESNQPQHF; CDR3nt: TGTGCCAGTAAAATGACAGAGAGCAATCAGCCCCAGCATTTT
abundance: NA; d_gene: NA; v_gene: TRBV27; j_gene: TRBJ1-6; CDR3aa: CASRTGTAESPLHF; CDR3nt: TGTGCCAGCAGAACCGGGACCGCGGAATCACCCCTCCACTTT
abundance: NA; d_gene: NA; v_gene: TRBV6-6; j_gene: TRBJ2-7; CDR3aa: CASSYGAETYEQYF; CDR3nt: TGTGCCAGCAGTTACGGGGCAGAGACTTACGAGCAGTACTTC
abundance: once; d_gene: NA; v_gene: TRBV11-2; j_gene: TRBJ2-1; CDR3aa: CASSAVASNEQFF; CDR3nt: TGTGCCAGCAGTGCTGTGGCGTCTAATGAGCAGTTCTTC
abundance: NA; d_gene: TRBD1; v_gene: TRBV5-1; j_gene: TRBJ2-3; CDR3aa: CASRPTGSDPDTQYF; CDR3nt: TGCGCCAGCAGGCCGACAGGGTCGGACCCAGATACGCAGTATTTT
abundance: few; d_gene: TRBD1; v_gene: TRBV9; j_gene: TRBJ1-1; CDR3aa: CASSVGTGQGERAFF; CDR3nt: TGTGCCAGCAGCGTAGGCACGGGACAGGGGGAAAGAGCTTTCTTT
abundance: NA; d_gene: NA; v_gene: TRBV10-3; j_gene: TRBJ2-2; CDR3aa: CAISDNRNTGELFF; CDR3nt: TGTGCCATCAGCGACAACAGGAACACCGGGGAGCTGTTTTTT
abundance: NA; d_gene: NA; v_gene: TRBV30; j_gene: TRBJ1-6; CDR3aa: CAWSVGGSSYNSPLHF; CDR3nt: TGTGCCTGGAGTGTAGGGGGGAGCTCCTATAATTCACCCCTCCACTTT
abundance: NA; d_gene: NA; v_gene: TRBV6-1; j_gene: TRBJ1-2; CDR3aa: CASSEEGYNSRRGYTF; CDR3nt: TGTGCCAGCAGTGAAGAGGGGTACAATTCGCGGCGGGGCTACACCTTC
abundance: NA; d_gene: TRBD1; v_gene: TRBV9; j_gene: TRBJ1-1; CDR3aa: CASSVVTGGYTEAFF; CDR3nt: TGTGCCAGCAGCGTAGTTACAGGGGGCTACACTGAAGCTTTCTTT
abundance: NA; d_gene: NA; v_gene: TRBV10-2; j_gene: TRBJ2-7; CDR3aa: CASSGQASYEQYF; CDR3nt: TGCGCCAGCAGTGGACAGGCATCCTACGAGCAGTACTTC
abundance: NA; d_gene: NA; v_gene: TRBV7-9; j_gene: TRBJ1-2; CDR3aa: CASSLTTPVNYGYTF; CDR3nt: TGTGCCAGCAGCTTAACGACTCCGGTAAACTATGGCTACACCTTC
abundance: NA; d_gene: TRBD2; v_gene: TRBV7-2; j_gene: TRBJ2-5; CDR3aa: CASSFGGAPQETQYF; CDR3nt: TGTGCCAGCAGCTTCGGGGGGGCCCCCCAAGAGACCCAGTACTTC
abundance: NA; d_gene: NA; v_gene: TRBV30; j_gene: TRBJ2-2; CDR3aa: CAWRVWAWGDTGELFF; CDR3nt: TGTGCCTGGAGAGTGTGGGCCTGGGGGGATACCGGGGAGCTGTTTTTT
abundance: NA; d_gene: NA; v_gene: TRBV19; j_gene: TRBJ2-6; CDR3aa: CASSITGLGANVLTF; CDR3nt: TGTGCCAGTAGTATTACAGGGCTTGGGGCCAACGTCCTGACTTTC
abundance: NA; d_gene: TRBD1; v_gene: TRBV2; j_gene: TRBJ2-7; CDR3aa: CASSDWDRDSYEQYF; CDR3nt: TGTGCCAGCAGTGATTGGGACAGGGACTCCTACGAGCAGTACTTC
abundance: NA; d_gene: NA; v_gene: TRBV19; j_gene: TRBJ2-3; CDR3aa: CASSIGASEADTQYF; CDR3nt: TGTGCCAGTAGTATAGGGGCTAGCGAGGCAGATACGCAGTATTTT
abundance: NA; d_gene: TRBD1; v_gene: TRBV28; j_gene: TRBJ2-4; CDR3aa: CASSLGDAGGIAKNIQYF; CDR3nt: TGTGCCAGCAGTTTAGGGGACGCAGGGGGAATAGCCAAAAACATTCAGTACTTC
abundance: NA; d_gene: TRBD1; v_gene: TRBV5-8; j_gene: TRBJ2-3; CDR3aa: CASSWQSEGQGTTDTQYF; CDR3nt: TGTGCCAGCAGCTGGCAGTCCGAGGGACAGGGGACAACAGATACGCAGTATTTT
abundance: few; d_gene: TRBD1; v_gene: TRBV19; j_gene: TRBJ1-1; CDR3aa: CASSITGVNTEAFF; CDR3nt: TGTGCCAGTAGTATTACAGGGGTGAACACTGAAGCTTTCTTT
abundance: NA; d_gene: TRBD1; v_gene: TRBV10-3; j_gene: TRBJ1-1; CDR3aa: CAIRGTENMNTEAFF; CDR3nt: TGTGCCATCAGGGGGACAGAAAACATGAACACTGAAGCTTTCTTT
abundance: NA; d_gene: NA; v_gene: TRBV6-5; j_gene: TRBJ1-1; CDR3aa: CASSLSGATEAFF; CDR3nt: TGTGCCAGCAGTTTGAGCGGGGCCACTGAAGCTTTCTTT
abundance: NA; d_gene: TRBD2; v_gene: TRBV19; j_gene: TRBJ2-1; CDR3aa: CASSTLRGSSYNEQFF; CDR3nt: TGTGCCAGTAGTACTCTTCGCGGGAGCTCCTACAATGAGCAGTTCTTC
abundance: NA; d_gene: TRBD2; v_gene: TRBV5-5; j_gene: TRBJ2-1; CDR3aa: CASSLGLAGISIHEQFF; CDR3nt: TGTGCCAGCAGCTTGGGACTAGCGGGCATATCAATCCATGAGCAGTTCTTC